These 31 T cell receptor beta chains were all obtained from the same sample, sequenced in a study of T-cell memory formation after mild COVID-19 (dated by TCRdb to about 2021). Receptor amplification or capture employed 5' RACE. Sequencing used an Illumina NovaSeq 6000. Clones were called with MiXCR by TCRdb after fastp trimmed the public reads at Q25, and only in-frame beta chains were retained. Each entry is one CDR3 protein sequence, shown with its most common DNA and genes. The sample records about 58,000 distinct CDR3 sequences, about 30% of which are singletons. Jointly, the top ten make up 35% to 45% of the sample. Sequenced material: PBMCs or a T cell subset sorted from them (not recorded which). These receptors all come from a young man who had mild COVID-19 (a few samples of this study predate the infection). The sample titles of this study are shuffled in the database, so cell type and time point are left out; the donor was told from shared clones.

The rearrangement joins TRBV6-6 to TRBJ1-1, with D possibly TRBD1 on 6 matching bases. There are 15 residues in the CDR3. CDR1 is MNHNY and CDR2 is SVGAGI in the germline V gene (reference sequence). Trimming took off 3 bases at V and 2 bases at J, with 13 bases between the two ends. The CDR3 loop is CASSYNPGVNTEAFF. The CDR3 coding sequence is TGTGCCAGCAGTTATAACCCAGGGGTCAACACTGAAGCTTTCTTT.

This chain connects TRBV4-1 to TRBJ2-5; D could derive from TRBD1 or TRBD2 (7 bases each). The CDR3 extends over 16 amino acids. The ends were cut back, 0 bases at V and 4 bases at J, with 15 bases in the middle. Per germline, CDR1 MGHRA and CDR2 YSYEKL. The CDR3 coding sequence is TGCGCCAGCAGCCAAGACGAAGGGGGCGGGGGAGAGACCCAGTACTTC. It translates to CASSQDEGGGGETQYF.

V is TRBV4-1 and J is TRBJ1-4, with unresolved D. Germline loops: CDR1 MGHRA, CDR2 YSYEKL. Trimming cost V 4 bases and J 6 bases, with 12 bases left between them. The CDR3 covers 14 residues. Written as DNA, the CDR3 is TGCGCCAGCAGCCGCGACCGGAAGGATGAAAAACTGTTTTTT. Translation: CASSRDRKDEKLFF.

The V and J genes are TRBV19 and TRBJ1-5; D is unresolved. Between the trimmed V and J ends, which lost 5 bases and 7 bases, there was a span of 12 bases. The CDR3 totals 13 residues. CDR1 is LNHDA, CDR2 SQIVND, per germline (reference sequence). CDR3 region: CASSGGTTQPQHF. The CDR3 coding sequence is TGTGCCAGTAGTGGTGGCACTACCCAGCCCCAGCATTTT.

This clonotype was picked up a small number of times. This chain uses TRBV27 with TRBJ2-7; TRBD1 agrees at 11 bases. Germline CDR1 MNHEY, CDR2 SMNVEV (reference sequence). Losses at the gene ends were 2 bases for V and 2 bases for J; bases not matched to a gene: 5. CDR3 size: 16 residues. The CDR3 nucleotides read TGTGCCAGCAGTTTACAAGCGGGACAGGGGGCCTACGAGCAGTACTTC. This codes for CASSLQAGQGAYEQYF.

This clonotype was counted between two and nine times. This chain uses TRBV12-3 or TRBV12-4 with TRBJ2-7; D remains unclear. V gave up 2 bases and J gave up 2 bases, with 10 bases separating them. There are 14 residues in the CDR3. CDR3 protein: CASSLRAGAYEQYF. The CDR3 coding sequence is TGTGCCAGCAGTTTAAGGGCCGGAGCCTACGAGCAGTACTTC.

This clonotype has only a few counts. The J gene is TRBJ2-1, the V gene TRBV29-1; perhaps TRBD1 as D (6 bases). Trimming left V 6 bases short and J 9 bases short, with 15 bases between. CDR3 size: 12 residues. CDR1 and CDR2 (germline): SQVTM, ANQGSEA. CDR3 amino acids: CSVLDRFGEQFF. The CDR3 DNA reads TGCAGCGTCCTTGACAGGTTTGGTGAGCAGTTCTTC.

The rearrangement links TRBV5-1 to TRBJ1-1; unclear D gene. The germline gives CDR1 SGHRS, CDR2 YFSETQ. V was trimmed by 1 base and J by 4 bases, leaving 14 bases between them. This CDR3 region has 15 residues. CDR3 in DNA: TGCGCCAGCAGCTTGTATTGGGTCGGGAGCACTGAAGCTTTCTTT. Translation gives CASSLYWVGSTEAFF.

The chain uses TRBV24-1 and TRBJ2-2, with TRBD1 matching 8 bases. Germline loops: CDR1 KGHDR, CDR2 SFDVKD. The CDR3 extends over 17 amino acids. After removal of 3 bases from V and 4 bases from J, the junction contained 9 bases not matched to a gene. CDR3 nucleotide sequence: TGTGCCACCAGTGATCTTCCAGGACAGGGCACCACCGGGGAGCTGTTTTTT. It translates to CATSDLPGQGTTGELFF.

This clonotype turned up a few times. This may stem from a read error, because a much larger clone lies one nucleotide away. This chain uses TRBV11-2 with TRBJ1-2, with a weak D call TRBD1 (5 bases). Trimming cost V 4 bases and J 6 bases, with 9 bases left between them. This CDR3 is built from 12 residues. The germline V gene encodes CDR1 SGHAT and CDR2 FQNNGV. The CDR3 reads CASSSGLDGYTF. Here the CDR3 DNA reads TGTGCCAGCAGCTCGGGACTTGATGGCTACACCTTC.

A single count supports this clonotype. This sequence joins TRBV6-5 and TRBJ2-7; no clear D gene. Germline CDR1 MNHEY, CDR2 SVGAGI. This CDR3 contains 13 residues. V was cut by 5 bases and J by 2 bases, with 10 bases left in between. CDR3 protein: CASSAGSTYEQYV. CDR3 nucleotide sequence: TGTGCCAGCAGTGCCGGGTCCACCTACGAGCAGTACGTC.

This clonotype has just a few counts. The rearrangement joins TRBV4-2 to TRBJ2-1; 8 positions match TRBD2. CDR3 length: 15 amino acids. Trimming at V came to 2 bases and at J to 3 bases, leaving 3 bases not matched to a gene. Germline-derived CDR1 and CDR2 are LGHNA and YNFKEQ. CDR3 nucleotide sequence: TGTGCCAGCAGCCAATTGCGGGGGGACTACAATGAGCAGTTCTTC. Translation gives CASSQLRGDYNEQFF.

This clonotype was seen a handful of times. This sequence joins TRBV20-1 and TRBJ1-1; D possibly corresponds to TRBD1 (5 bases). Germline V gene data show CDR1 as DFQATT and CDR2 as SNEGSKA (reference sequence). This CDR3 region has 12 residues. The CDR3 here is CSARVGATEAFF. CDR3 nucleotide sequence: TGCAGCGCAAGAGTAGGGGCCACTGAAGCTTTCTTT.

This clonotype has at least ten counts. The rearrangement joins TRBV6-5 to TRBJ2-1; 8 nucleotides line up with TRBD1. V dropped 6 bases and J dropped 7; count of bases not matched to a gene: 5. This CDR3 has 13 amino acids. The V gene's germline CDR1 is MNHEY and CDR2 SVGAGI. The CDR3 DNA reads TGTGCCAGCAGACGAGACAGGGGAAATGAGCAGTTCTTC. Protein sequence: CASRRDRGNEQFF.

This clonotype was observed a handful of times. The CDR3: CASSRTQYF. DNA for the CDR3: TGTGCCAGCAGCCGGACCCAGTACTTC. This chain joins TRBV3-1 and TRBJ2-5; D is uncertain. V gave up 4 bases and J gave up 7 bases, with 1 base separating them. The CDR3 consists of 9 residues. From germline, CDR1 is LGHDT and CDR2 YNNKEL (reference sequence).

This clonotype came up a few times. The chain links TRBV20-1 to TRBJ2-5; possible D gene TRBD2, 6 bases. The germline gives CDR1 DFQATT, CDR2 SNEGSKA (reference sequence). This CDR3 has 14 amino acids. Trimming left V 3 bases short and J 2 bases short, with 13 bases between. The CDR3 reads CSARSGSPQETQYF. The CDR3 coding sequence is TGCAGTGCTAGGTCCGGGAGTCCACAAGAGACCCAGTACTTC.

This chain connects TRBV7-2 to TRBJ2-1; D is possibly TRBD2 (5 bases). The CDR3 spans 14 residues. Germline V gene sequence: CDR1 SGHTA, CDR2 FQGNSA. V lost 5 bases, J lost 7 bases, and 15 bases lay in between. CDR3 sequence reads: CASSAWRPGNEQFF. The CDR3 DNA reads TGTGCCAGCAGCGCATGGCGGCCGGGGAATGAGCAGTTCTTC.

The CDR3 is CASSWPDDLYGYTF. Written as DNA, the CDR3 is TGTGCCAGCAGTTGGCCGGACGATCTCTATGGCTACACCTTC. The chain uses TRBV6-5 and TRBJ1-2; D is unresolved. V lost 4 bases, J lost 4 bases, and 13 bases lay in between. Per the germline V gene, CDR1 is MNHEY and CDR2 is SVGAGI. There are 14 residues in the CDR3.

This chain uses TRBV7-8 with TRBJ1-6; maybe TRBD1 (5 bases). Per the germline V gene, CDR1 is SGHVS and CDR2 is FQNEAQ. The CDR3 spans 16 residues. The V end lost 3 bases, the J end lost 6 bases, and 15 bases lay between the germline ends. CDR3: CASSFRAGNSNSPLHF. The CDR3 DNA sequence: TGTGCCAGCAGCTTCAGGGCGGGGAATTCTAATTCACCCCTCCACTTT.

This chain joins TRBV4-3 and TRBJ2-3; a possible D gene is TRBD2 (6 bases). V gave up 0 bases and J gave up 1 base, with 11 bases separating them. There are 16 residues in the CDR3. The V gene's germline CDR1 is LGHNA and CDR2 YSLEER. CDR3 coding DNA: TGCGCCAGCAGCCAAGAGAGGAGCGGGCGCACAGATACGCAGTATTTT. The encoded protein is CASSQERSGRTDTQYF.

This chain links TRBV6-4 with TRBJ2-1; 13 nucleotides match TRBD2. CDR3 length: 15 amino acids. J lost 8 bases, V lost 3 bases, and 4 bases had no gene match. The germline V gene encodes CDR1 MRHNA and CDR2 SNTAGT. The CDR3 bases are TGTGCCAGCAGTGAGACTAGCGGGGGGTACGATGAGCAGTTCTTC. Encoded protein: CASSETSGGYDEQFF.

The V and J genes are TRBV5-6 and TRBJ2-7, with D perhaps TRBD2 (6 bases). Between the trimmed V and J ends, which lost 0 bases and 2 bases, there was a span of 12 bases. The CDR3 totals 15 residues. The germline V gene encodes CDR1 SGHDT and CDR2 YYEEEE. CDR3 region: CASSLAWGEAYEQYV. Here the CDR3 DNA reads TGTGCCAGCAGCTTGGCCTGGGGGGAAGCCTACGAGCAGTACGTC.

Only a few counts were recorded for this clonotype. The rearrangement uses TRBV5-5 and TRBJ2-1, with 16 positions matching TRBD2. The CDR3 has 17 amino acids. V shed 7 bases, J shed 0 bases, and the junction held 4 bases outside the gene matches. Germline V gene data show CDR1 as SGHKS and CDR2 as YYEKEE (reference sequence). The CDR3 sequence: CASGTSGGGVSYNEQFF. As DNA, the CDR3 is TGTGCCAGCGGGACTAGCGGGGGGGGAGTCTCCTACAATGAGCAGTTCTTC.

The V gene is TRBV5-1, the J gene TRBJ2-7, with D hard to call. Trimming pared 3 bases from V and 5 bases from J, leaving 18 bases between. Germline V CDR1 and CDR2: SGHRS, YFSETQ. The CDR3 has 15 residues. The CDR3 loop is CASSWSASDGHEQYF. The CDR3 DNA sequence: TGCGCCAGCAGCTGGTCGGCATCCGATGGCCACGAGCAGTACTTC.

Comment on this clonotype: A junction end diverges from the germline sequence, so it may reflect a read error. CDR3 nucleotide sequence: TGTGCCAGCAGCCCCGGACTAGCGGGGAGCACAGATACGAAGTATTTT. This gives the protein CASSPGLAGSTDTKYF. The chain carries TRBV7-3 and TRBJ2-3, with 12 bases aligning to TRBD2. Germline-derived CDR1 and CDR2 are SGHTA and FQGTGA. The CDR3 has 16 amino acids.

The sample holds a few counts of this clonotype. This chain's CDR3 is CASSPGTRSYEQYV. CDR3 nucleotides: TGTGCCAGCAGCCCGGGGACTCGATCCTACGAGCAGTACGTC. The chain employs TRBV6-2 or TRBV6-3 and TRBJ2-7, with D possibly matching TRBD2 (6 bases). The V end lost 6 bases, the J end lost 1 base, and 13 bases lay between the germline ends. Germline V gives CDR1 MNHEY, CDR2 SVGEGT. The CDR3 is made up of 14 amino acids.

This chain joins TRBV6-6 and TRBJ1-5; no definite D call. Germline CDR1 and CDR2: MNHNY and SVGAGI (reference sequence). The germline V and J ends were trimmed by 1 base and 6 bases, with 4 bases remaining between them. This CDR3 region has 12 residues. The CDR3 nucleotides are TGTGCCAGCAGTTACTGGCCTCAGCCCCAGCATTTT. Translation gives CASSYWPQPQHF.

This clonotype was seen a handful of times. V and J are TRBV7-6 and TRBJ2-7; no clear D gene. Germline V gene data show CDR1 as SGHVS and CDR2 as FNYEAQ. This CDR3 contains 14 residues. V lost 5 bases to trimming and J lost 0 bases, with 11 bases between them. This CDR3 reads CASSPLTVSYEQYF. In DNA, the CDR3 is TGTGCCAGCAGCCCCCTAACGGTCTCCTACGAGCAGTACTTC.

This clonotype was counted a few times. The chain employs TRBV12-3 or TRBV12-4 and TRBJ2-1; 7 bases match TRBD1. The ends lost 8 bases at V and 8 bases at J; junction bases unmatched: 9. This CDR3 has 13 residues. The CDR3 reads CASRDSAVHEQFF. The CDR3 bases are TGTGCCAGCCGGGACAGCGCCGTCCATGAGCAGTTCTTC.

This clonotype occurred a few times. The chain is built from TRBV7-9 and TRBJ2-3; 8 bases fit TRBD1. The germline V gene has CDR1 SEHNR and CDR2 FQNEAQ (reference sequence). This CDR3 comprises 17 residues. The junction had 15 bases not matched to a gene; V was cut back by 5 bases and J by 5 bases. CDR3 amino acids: CASSPSGARGRGDTQYF. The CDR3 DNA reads TGTGCCAGCAGCCCCAGTGGAGCCAGGGGGCGTGGAGATACGCAGTATTTT.

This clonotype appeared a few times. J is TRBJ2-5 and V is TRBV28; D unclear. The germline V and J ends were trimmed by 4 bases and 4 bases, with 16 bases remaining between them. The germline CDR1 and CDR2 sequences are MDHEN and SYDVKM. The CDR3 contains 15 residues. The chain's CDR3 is CASSSVTGIGETQYF. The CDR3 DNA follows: TGTGCCAGCAGTTCTGTCACGGGTATCGGAGAGACCCAGTACTTC. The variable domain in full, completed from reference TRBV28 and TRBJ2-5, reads DVKVTQSSRYLVKRTGEKVFLECVQDMDHENMFWYRQDPGLGLRLIYFSYDVKMKEKGDIPEGYSVSREKKERFSLILESASTNQTSMYLCASSSVTGIGETQYFGPGTRLLVL.